The present T cell receptor (beta chain) was sequenced within a study of immune characterization of retroperitoneal liposarcoma. Looked up from germline, CDR1 is KGHSH and CDR2 is LQKENI. This CDR3 has 13 residues. The V segment lost 6 bases and the J segment 4 bases; nucleotides outside the gene matches: 2. This clonotype was recorded a few times. TCRdb re-derived calls from the PCR reads in MiXCR, one entry per CDR3 protein. The data hold under 6,500 distinct CDR3 sequences, with around 32% observed a single time. Source material: tumor tissue. The receptor's source is a female donor with retroperitoneal liposarcoma. The V gene is TRBV18, the J gene TRBJ1-1; 10 bases align to TRBD1. Written as DNA, the CDR3 is TGTGCCAGCTCCGGGACAGGGGCCACTGAAGCTTTCTTT. Its protein product is CASSGTGATEAFF.